The rows below give T cell receptor beta chains drawn from one sample of a study of blood T cells in healthy people across ages. TCRdb reanalysed the 5' RACE reads using MiXCR and keeps one entry per CDR3 protein. The sample includes 800,000 to 950,000 distinct CDR3 sequences, under 35% of them seen just once. Another study also made use of these data, one on T cells of mothers and their children.

Input material: blood. These receptors all come from a woman aged 40 to 49 in good health. Both conserved end residues are trimmed from each CDR3. Fields, in order: CDR3 protein, clone size, V gene, J gene. Clone size is not always given. Where it is, it says once, few, many or a class for expanded clones.

CDR3aa: ASSITDTYNEQF
abundance: NA
v_gene: TRBV19
j_gene: TRBJ2-1

CDR3aa: ASSLLLRNRGQNYGYT
abundance: few
v_gene: TRBV12-3/TRBV12-4
j_gene: TRBJ1-2

CDR3aa: ASSPGGLVYNEQF
abundance: NA
v_gene: TRBV14
j_gene: TRBJ2-1

CDR3aa: ASSSEDVRTYEQY
abundance: few
v_gene: TRBV7-9
j_gene: TRBJ2-7

CDR3aa: ASSVGRGWQVPETQY
abundance: NA
v_gene: TRBV9
j_gene: TRBJ2-5

CDR3aa: SASAGSLPYEQY
abundance: few
v_gene: TRBV20-1
j_gene: TRBJ2-7

CDR3aa: ASSFRGGNNQPQH
abundance: many
v_gene: TRBV7-2
j_gene: TRBJ1-5

CDR3aa: ATRGETSNGYT
abundance: once
v_gene: TRBV27
j_gene: TRBJ1-2

CDR3aa: ASSYPGAYTEAF
abundance: NA
v_gene: TRBV6-5
j_gene: TRBJ1-1

CDR3aa: ATSVLGPGIDNEQF
abundance: many
v_gene: TRBV24-1
j_gene: TRBJ2-1

CDR3aa: ASSARSGNTGELF
abundance: NA
v_gene: TRBV9
j_gene: TRBJ2-2

CDR3aa: ASSRGQGPHEQY
abundance: few
v_gene: TRBV5-6
j_gene: TRBJ2-7

CDR3aa: ATWKGTTGELF
abundance: few
v_gene: TRBV2
j_gene: TRBJ2-2

CDR3aa: ASSTRWTGGDSPLH
abundance: few
v_gene: TRBV3-1
j_gene: TRBJ1-6

CDR3aa: ASSQDPEGVYEQY
abundance: many
v_gene: TRBV4-3
j_gene: TRBJ2-7

CDR3aa: ASSYSLTGLSSYNEQF
abundance: many
v_gene: TRBV6-6
j_gene: TRBJ2-1

CDR3aa: ASSREGGVNQPQH
abundance: NA
v_gene: TRBV7-2
j_gene: TRBJ1-5

CDR3aa: ASSTTSGAPGNEQF
abundance: many
v_gene: TRBV5-1
j_gene: TRBJ2-1

CDR3aa: SARRGGPETEAF
abundance: NA
v_gene: TRBV20-1
j_gene: TRBJ1-1

CDR3aa: ASTIAGYSYNEQF
abundance: NA
v_gene: TRBV19
j_gene: TRBJ2-1

CDR3aa: ASSRTGGSGEQY
abundance: many
v_gene: TRBV12-3/TRBV12-4
j_gene: TRBJ2-7

CDR3aa: ASSQELGDYGYT
abundance: NA
v_gene: TRBV4-2
j_gene: TRBJ1-2

CDR3aa: ASSLRGWTSTDTQY
abundance: few
v_gene: TRBV11-2
j_gene: TRBJ2-3

CDR3aa: SVEVTTEAF
abundance: NA
v_gene: TRBV29-1
j_gene: TRBJ1-1

CDR3aa: ASSLIQRGIGSSYEQY
abundance: many
v_gene: TRBV12-3/TRBV12-4
j_gene: TRBJ2-7

CDR3aa: SARNPGQGSTDTQY
abundance: NA
v_gene: TRBV20-1
j_gene: TRBJ2-3

CDR3aa: AIGGEITDTQY
abundance: few
v_gene: TRBV10-3
j_gene: TRBJ2-3

CDR3aa: ASSQSRLRDRGANEKF
abundance: NA
v_gene: TRBV7-3
j_gene: TRBJ2-1

CDR3aa: ASSLWTDSYEQY
abundance: many
v_gene: TRBV19
j_gene: TRBJ2-7

CDR3aa: SARDRGAYNEQY
abundance: few
v_gene: TRBV20-1
j_gene: TRBJ2-4

CDR3aa: ASSLGTGTTEAF
abundance: NA
v_gene: TRBV7-3
j_gene: TRBJ1-1

CDR3aa: ASSLASHSNQPQH
abundance: once
v_gene: TRBV7-2
j_gene: TRBJ1-5

CDR3aa: ASSRGATYEQY
abundance: NA
v_gene: TRBV7-3
j_gene: TRBJ2-7

CDR3aa: ASSFRGSSTEAF
abundance: few
v_gene: TRBV7-3
j_gene: TRBJ1-1

CDR3aa: ASSQVLSKVLSSYNEQF
abundance: NA
v_gene: TRBV14
j_gene: TRBJ2-1

CDR3aa: ASSTGYQPQH
abundance: few
v_gene: TRBV21-1
j_gene: TRBJ1-5

CDR3aa: ASSPKRRGFVYEQY
abundance: NA
v_gene: TRBV19
j_gene: TRBJ2-7

CDR3aa: ASSSSLGQNYGYT
abundance: NA
v_gene: TRBV7-2
j_gene: TRBJ1-2

CDR3aa: ATSRYRDRAMNTEAF
abundance: NA
v_gene: TRBV15
j_gene: TRBJ1-1

CDR3aa: ASSYREGNTEAF
abundance: once
v_gene: TRBV6-6
j_gene: TRBJ1-1

CDR3aa: ASGQGVTYEQY
abundance: NA
v_gene: TRBV12-3/TRBV12-4
j_gene: NA

CDR3aa: ASSRWRAATGEETQY
abundance: NA
v_gene: TRBV28
j_gene: TRBJ2-5

CDR3aa: SVGGRPVEAF
abundance: few
v_gene: TRBV29-1
j_gene: TRBJ1-1

CDR3aa: ASSYSVLASAGNSPLH
abundance: NA
v_gene: TRBV6-5
j_gene: TRBJ1-6

CDR3aa: SARVIGGTEAF
abundance: few
v_gene: TRBV20-1
j_gene: TRBJ1-1

CDR3aa: TSSSMRGNSNQPQH
abundance: NA
v_gene: TRBV7-9
j_gene: TRBJ1-5

CDR3aa: ASGSGQGSLVEQY
abundance: NA
v_gene: TRBV7-2
j_gene: TRBJ2-5

CDR3aa: SVTGTVNHGYT
abundance: few
v_gene: TRBV29-1
j_gene: TRBJ1-2

CDR3aa: ASSPTLGTRNEQF
abundance: NA
v_gene: TRBV18
j_gene: TRBJ2-1

CDR3aa: ASSFLTGGWYNEQF
abundance: NA
v_gene: TRBV7-2
j_gene: TRBJ2-1

CDR3aa: ASSQGSYSYEQY
abundance: many
v_gene: TRBV5-1
j_gene: TRBJ2-7

CDR3aa: ATTVGGSENTEAF
abundance: many
v_gene: TRBV10-3
j_gene: TRBJ1-1